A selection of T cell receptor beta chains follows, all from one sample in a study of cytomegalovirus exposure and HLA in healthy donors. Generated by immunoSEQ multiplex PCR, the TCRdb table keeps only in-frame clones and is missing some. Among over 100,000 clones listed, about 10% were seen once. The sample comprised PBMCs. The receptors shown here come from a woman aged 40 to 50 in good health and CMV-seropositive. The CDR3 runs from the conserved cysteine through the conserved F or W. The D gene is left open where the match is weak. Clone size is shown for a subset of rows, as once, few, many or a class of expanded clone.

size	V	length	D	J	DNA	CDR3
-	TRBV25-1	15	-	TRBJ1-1	TGTGCCAGCAGTGGCTTAAGGGGGGGTAACACTGAAGCTTTCTTT	CASSGLRGGNTEAFF
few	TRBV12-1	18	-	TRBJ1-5	TGTGCCAGCAGCTTTGCGCCCTGGGGGGGCCGTTTCAATCAGCCCCAGCATTTT	CASSFAPWGGRFNQPQHF
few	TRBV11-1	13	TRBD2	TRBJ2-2	TGTGCCAGCAGCCTAGCGGGCCCCGGGGAGCTGTTTTTT	CASSLAGPGELFF
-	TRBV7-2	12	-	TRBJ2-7	TGTGCCAGCAGCTCCAGCTCCTACGAGCAGTACTTC	CASSSSSYEQYF
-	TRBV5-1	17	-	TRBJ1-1	TGCGCCAGCAGCCGCACAGGTGACCAACACATGAACACTGAAGCTTTCTTT	CASSRTGDQHMNTEAFF
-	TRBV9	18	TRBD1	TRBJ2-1	TGTGCCAGCAGCGTAGACGCCGGAGGCAGGGGGCCTTCGAATGAGCAGTTCTTC	CASSVDAGGRGPSNEQFF
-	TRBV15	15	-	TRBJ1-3	TGTGCCACCAGCAGAGAAATTTACGGCGGGAACACCATATATTTT	CATSREIYGGNTIYF
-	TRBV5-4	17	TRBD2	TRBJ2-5	TGTGCCAGCAGCTTTTTCAGGACTAGCGGGGGCCAAGAGACCCAGTACTTC	CASSFFRTSGGQETQYF
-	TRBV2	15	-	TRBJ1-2	TGTGCCAGCAGTGTCCTTACCTTGGGCGACGGAGGCTACACCTTC	CASSVLTLGDGGYTF
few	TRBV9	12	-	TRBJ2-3	TGTGCCAGCAGCGTCGGCACAGATACGCAGTATTTT	CASSVGTDTQYF
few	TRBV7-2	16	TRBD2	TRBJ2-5	TGTGCCAGCAGCTTAATGACTAGCGGGGGGCAAGAGACCCAGTACTTC	CASSLMTSGGQETQYF
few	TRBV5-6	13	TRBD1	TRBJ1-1	TGTGCCGTCGGAGGACAGGGTAGGTCTGAAGCTTTCTTT	CAVGGQGRSEAFF